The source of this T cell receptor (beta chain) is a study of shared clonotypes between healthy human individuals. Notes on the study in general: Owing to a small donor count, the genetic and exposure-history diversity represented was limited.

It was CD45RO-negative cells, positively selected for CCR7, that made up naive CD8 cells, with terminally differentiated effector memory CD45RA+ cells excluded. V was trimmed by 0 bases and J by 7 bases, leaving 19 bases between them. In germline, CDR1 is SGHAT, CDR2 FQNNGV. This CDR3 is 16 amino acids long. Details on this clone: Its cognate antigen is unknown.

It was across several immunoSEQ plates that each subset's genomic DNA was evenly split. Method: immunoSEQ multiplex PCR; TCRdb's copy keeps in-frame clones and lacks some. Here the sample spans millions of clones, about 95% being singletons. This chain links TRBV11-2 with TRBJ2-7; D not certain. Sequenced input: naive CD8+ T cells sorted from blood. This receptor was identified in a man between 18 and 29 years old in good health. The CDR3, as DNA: TGTGCCAGCAGCTTAGATCCGACCCCGACCTTCTCGGAGCAGTACTTC. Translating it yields CASSLDPTPTFSEQYF.